The rows below give T cell receptor beta chains drawn from one sample of a study of OX40 agonist ivuxolimab in advanced cancers. Repertoires were generated with immunoSEQ multiplex PCR, while TCRdb's copy carries only in-frame clones and drops some. The profile covers about 60,000 clones, with about 85% appearing a single time and approximately 4% taken by the ten largest. The sequencing here drew on CD4+ or CD8+ T cells sorted from blood, taken in a trial of the OX40 agonist ivuxolimab. The receptors stem from an adult with an advanced solid tumor such as melanoma, head and neck, liver or kidney cancer. The CDR3 runs from the conserved cysteine through the conserved F or W. The D gene is left open where the match is weak. A row's size may be missing; if present it is once, few, many or a size class.

D: .; size: .; V: TRBV4-3; J: TRBJ1-6; CDR3: CASSRAWRQADSPLHF; DNA: TGCGCCAGCAGCCGGGCATGGCGGCAGGCGGATTCACCCCTCCACTTT
D: .; size: .; V: TRBV6-1; J: TRBJ1-4; CDR3: CASSAGTTNEKLFF; DNA: TGTGCCAGCAGTGCAGGGACAACTAATGAAAAACTGTTTTTT
D: TRBD2; size: few; V: TRBV5-8; J: TRBJ2-3; CDR3: CASPKLAGAPISTDTQYF; DNA: TGTGCCAGCCCCAAATTAGCGGGGGCCCCAATCAGCACAGATACGCAGTATTTT
D: .; size: few; V: TRBV2; J: TRBJ2-6; CDR3: CASSVAGSTSGANVLTF; DNA: TGTGCCAGCAGTGTAGCAGGTTCCACCTCTGGGGCCAACGTCCTGACTTTC
D: .; size: .; V: TRBV9; J: TRBJ1-6; CDR3: CASSVNWEGGSPLHF; DNA: TGTGCCAGCAGCGTAAATTGGGAAGGTGGGTCACCCCTCCACTTT
D: .; size: .; V: TRBV11-2; J: TRBJ1-5; CDR3: CASSLDAGGNQPQHF; DNA: TGTGCCAGCAGCTTAGACGCAGGGGGCAATCAGCCCCAGCATTTT
D: .; size: .; V: TRBV2; J: TRBJ1-5; CDR3: CASSPADRRQPQHF; DNA: TGTGCCAGCAGCCCCGCCGACAGACGTCAGCCCCAGCATTTT
D: TRBD1; size: once; V: TRBV5-1; J: TRBJ1-4; CDR3: CASSSQGAGEKLFF; DNA: TGCGCCAGCAGCTCCCAGGGGGCGGGTGAAAAACTGTTTTTT
D: .; size: .; V: TRBV30; J: TRBJ1-2; CDR3: CAWSPTAYGYTF; DNA: TGTGCCTGGAGTCCGACTGCCTATGGCTACACCTTC
D: TRBD1; size: .; V: TRBV23-1; J: TRBJ1-5; CDR3: CASRPLLPGQGVESNQPQHF; DNA: TGCGCCAGCAGACCCTTGTTACCGGGACAGGGGGTAGAGAGCAATCAGCCCCAGCATTTT
D: .; size: few; V: TRBV30; J: TRBJ2-5; CDR3: CAWSGRLYQETQYF; DNA: TGTGCCTGGTCCGGACGGTTGTACCAAGAGACCCAGTACTTC
D: TRBD1; size: .; V: TRBV18; J: TRBJ2-1; CDR3: CASSPLLGQGTHEQFF; DNA: TGTGCCAGCTCACCACTCCTAGGACAGGGGACCCATGAGCAGTTCTTC
D: .; size: .; V: TRBV7-6; J: TRBJ1-3; CDR3: CASSRATVRSGNTIYF; DNA: TGTGCCAGCAGCCGAGCAACAGTACGCTCTGGAAACACCATATATTTT
D: TRBD1; size: .; V: TRBV5-6; J: TRBJ1-1; CDR3: CASSWDRGLDTEAFF; DNA: TGTGCCAGCAGCTGGGACAGGGGTTTGGACACTGAAGCTTTCTTT
D: .; size: .; V: TRBV7-9; J: TRBJ1-2; CDR3: CASSLASDNPPLYGYTF; DNA: TGTGCCAGCAGCTTAGCGAGTGACAACCCTCCCCTCTATGGCTACACCTTC
D: TRBD1; size: .; V: TRBV12-5; J: TRBJ2-2; CDR3: CASGLRTGNTGELFF; DNA: TGTGCTAGTGGTCTACGGACAGGGAACACCGGGGAGCTGTTTTTT
D: TRBD2; size: .; V: TRBV28; J: TRBJ2-3; CDR3: CASQDSGVTDAQYF; DNA: TGTGCCAGTCAAGATAGCGGGGTGACAGATGCGCAGTATTTT
D: .; size: .; V: TRBV28; J: TRBJ1-1; CDR3: CASSPPEGRHTEAFF; DNA: TGTGCCAGCAGTCCCCCTGAGGGTAGGCACACTGAAGCTTTCTTT
D: TRBD2; size: .; V: TRBV19; J: TRBJ2-1; CDR3: CASSPASGGGSNEQFF; DNA: TGTGCCAGTAGTCCAGCTAGCGGGGGGGGATCCAATGAGCAGTTCTTC
D: TRBD1; size: .; V: TRBV5-4; J: TRBJ1-2; CDR3: CASSPPGQAGYGYTF; DNA: TGTGCCAGCAGCCCTCCGGGACAGGCGGGGTATGGCTACACCTTC
D: .; size: .; V: TRBV29-1; J: TRBJ1-1; CDR3: CSVSRGNTEAFF; DNA: TGCAGCGTTTCCAGGGGTAACACTGAAGCTTTCTTT
D: .; size: .; V: TRBV6-6; J: TRBJ2-7; CDR3: CASSSGTGTYEQYF; DNA: TGTGCCAGCAGTTCCGGGACGGGTACCTACGAGCAGTACTTC
D: TRBD1; size: .; V: TRBV6-6; J: TRBJ1-5; CDR3: CASRTSGQGGGQPQHF; DNA: TGTGCCAGCAGGACCTCGGGACAGGGAGGGGGACAGCCCCAGCATTTT
D: TRBD1; size: .; V: TRBV6-6; J: TRBJ1-2; CDR3: CASSSSGTGRVGYTF; DNA: TGTGCCAGCAGTTCCTCCGGGACAGGGAGGGTTGGCTACACCTTC
D: .; size: .; V: TRBV11-2; J: TRBJ1-4; CDR3: CASSVRGGREKLFF; DNA: TGTGCCAGCAGCGTCAGGGGTGGGAGGGAAAAACTGTTTTTT
D: .; size: .; V: TRBV7-9; J: TRBJ1-5; CDR3: CASSLSNGHQPQHF; DNA: TGTGCCAGCAGCCTCTCTAACGGACATCAGCCCCAGCATTTT
D: .; size: .; V: TRBV18; J: TRBJ2-3; CDR3: CASSPLPTDTQYF; DNA: TGTGCCAGCTCACCACTTCCCACAGATACGCAGTATTTT
D: .; size: .; V: TRBV28; J: TRBJ1-5; CDR3: CASSLSGPGGAQHF; DNA: TGTGCCAGCAGTTTATCAGGCCCCGGGGGGGCCCAGCATTTT
D: .; size: .; V: TRBV7-2; J: TRBJ2-7; CDR3: CASSLNSVYGQYF; DNA: TGTGCCAGCAGCTTAAACTCGGTCTACGGGCAGTACTTC
D: TRBD1; size: .; V: TRBV9; J: TRBJ1-5; CDR3: CASSAMDREYQPQHF; DNA: TGTGCCAGCAGCGCCATGGACAGGGAATATCAGCCCCAGCATTTT